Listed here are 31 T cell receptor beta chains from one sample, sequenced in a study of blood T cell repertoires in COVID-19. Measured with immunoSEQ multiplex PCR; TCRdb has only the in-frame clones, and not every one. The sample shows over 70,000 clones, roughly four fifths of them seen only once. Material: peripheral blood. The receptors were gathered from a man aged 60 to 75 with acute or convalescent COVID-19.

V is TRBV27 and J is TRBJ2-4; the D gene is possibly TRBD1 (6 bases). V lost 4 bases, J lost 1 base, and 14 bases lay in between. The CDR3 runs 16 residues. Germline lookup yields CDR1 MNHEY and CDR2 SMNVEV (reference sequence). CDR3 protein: CASSYGQRGAKNIQYF. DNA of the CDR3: TGTGCCAGCAGTTACGGACAGCGAGGGGCCAAAAACATTCAGTACTTC.

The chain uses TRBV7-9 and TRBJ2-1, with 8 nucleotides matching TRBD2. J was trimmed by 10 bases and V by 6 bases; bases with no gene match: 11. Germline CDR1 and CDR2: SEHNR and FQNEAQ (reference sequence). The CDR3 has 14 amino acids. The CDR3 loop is CASSVGGGSGEQFF. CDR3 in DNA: TGTGCCAGCAGTGTTGGCGGGGGGTCGGGCGAGCAGTTCTTC.

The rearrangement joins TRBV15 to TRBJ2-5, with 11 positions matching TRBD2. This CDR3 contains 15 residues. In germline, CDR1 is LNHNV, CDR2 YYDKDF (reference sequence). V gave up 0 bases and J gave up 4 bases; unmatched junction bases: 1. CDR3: CATSRDTSGGETQYF. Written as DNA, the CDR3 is TGTGCCACCAGCAGAGATACTAGCGGGGGAGAGACCCAGTACTTC.

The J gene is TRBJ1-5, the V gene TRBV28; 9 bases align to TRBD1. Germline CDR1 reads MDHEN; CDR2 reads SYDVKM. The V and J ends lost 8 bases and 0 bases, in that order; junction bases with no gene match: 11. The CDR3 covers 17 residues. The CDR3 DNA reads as TGTGCCAGCGCTACACAGGGGGCTTGGAGTAGCAATCAGCCCCAGCATTTT. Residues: CASATQGAWSSNQPQHF.

The CDR3 region has the DNA TGTGCCCGGGGGACGACAGATACGCAGTATTTT. Amino acid sequence: CARGTTDTQYF. The chain recombines TRBV30 with TRBJ2-3, with TRBD2 as a possible D gene (6 bases). Per the germline V gene, CDR1 is GTSNPN and CDR2 is SVGIG (reference sequence). Trimming pared 8 bases from V and 3 bases from J, leaving 9 bases between. The CDR3 is 11 residues long.

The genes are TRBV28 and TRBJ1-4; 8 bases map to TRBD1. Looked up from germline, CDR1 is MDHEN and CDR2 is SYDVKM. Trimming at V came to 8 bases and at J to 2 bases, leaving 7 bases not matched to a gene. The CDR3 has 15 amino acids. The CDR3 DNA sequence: TGTGCCAGCCACCCAGGGGGCAGGACTAATGAAAAACTGTTTTTT. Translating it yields CASHPGGRTNEKLFF.

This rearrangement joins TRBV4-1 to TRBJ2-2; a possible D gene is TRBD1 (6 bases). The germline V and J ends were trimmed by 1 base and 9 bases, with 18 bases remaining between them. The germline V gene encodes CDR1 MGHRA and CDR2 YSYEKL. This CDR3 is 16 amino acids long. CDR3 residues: CASSQVGQKFPRELFF. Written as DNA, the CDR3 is TGCGCCAGCAGCCAAGTTGGACAGAAGTTTCCTAGGGAGCTGTTTTTT.

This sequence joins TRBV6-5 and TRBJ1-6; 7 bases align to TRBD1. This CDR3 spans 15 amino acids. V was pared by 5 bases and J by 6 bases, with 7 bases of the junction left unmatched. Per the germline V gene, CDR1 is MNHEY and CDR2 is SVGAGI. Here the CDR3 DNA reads TGTGCCAGCAGTCTCCAAACAGGGGCTAATTCACCCCTCCACTTT. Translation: CASSLQTGANSPLHF.

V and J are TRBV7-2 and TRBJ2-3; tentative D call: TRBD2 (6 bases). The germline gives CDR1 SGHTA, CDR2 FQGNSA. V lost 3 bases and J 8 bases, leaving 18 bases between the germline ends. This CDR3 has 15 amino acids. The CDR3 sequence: CASSLAGRDVGTQYF. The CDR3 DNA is TGTGCCAGCAGCTTGGCGGGGCGCGATGTAGGTACGCAGTATTTT.

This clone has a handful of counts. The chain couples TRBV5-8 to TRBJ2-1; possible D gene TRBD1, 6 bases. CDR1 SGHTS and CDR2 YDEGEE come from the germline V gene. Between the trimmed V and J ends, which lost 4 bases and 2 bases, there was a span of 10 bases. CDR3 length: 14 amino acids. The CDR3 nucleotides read TGTGCCAGCAGCCCCGGACAGACCTACAATGAGCAGTTCTTC. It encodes CASSPGQTYNEQFF.

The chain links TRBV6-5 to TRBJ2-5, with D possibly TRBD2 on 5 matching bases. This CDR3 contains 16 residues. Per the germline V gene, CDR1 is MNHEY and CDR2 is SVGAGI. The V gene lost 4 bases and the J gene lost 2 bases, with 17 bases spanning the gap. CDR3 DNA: TGTGCCAGCAGTTTTTCTCTTAAACCGGGACAAGAGACCCAGTACTTC. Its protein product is CASSFSLKPGQETQYF.

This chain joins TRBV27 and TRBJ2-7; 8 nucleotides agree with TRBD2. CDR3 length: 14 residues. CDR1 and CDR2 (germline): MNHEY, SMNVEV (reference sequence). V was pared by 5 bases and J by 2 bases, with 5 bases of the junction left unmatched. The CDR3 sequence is CASSVQGLAYEQYF. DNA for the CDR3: TGTGCCAGCAGTGTACAGGGACTAGCCTACGAGCAGTACTTC.

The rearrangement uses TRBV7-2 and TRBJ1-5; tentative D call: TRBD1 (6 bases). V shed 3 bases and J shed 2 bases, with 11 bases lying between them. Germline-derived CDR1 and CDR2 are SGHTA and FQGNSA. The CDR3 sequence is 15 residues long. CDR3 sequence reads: CASSFGRGGNQPQHF. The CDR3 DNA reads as TGTGCCAGCAGCTTCGGCAGGGGTGGCAATCAGCCCCAGCATTTT.

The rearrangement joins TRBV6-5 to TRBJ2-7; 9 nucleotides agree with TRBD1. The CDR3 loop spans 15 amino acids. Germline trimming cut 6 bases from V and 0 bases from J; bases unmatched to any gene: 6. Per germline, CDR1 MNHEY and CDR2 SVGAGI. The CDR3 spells CASRPGTGSSYEQYF. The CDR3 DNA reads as TGTGCCAGCAGGCCCGGGACAGGGAGCTCCTACGAGCAGTACTTC.

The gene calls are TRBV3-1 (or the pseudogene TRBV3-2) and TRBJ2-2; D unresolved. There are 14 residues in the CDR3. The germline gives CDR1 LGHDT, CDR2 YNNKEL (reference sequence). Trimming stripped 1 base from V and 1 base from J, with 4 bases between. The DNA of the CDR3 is TGTGCCAGCAGCCAAGTAGTGAACACCGGGGAGCTGTTTTTT. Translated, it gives CASSQVVNTGELFF.

CDR3 in DNA: TGCAGTGCTAGAAACAGGGGGTGGTACACCTTC. Translated: CSARNRGWYTF. V usage is TRBV20-1 and J usage is TRBJ1-2, with 8 bases fitting TRBD1. Trimming removed 2 bases from V and 11 bases from J; junction bases left unmatched: 4. Germline CDR1 DFQATT, CDR2 SNEGSKA (reference sequence). The CDR3 runs to 11 residues.

The CDR3 DNA follows: TGTGCCAGCAGTTACCTCGCGGAAAACCAAGAGACCCAGTACTTC. This translates into CASSYLAENQETQYF. The genes are TRBV6-2 or TRBV6-3 and TRBJ2-5, with D unclear. With 2 bases removed from V and 0 bases from J, the gap between germline ends came to 10 bases. This CDR3 spans 15 amino acids. The V gene's germline CDR1 is MNHEY and CDR2 SVGEGT.

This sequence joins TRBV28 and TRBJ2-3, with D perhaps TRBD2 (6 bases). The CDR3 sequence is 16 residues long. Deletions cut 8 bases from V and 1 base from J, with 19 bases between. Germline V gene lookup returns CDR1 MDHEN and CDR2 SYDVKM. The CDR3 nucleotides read TGTGCCAGCGCCCCCTACGGACCTAGCGGCACAGATACGCAGTATTTT. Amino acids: CASAPYGPSGTDTQYF.

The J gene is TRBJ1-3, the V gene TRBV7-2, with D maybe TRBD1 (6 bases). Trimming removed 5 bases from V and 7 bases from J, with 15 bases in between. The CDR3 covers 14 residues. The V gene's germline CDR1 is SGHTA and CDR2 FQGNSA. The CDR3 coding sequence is TGTGCCAGCAGCCCCTGGACAGCGGCCAACACCATATATTTT. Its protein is CASSPWTAANTIYF.

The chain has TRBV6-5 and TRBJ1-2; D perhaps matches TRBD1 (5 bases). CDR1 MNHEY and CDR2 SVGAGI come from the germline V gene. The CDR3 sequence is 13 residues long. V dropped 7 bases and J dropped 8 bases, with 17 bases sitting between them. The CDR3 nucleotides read TGTGCCAGCAAAACCCCAGGGTCTTGGGGCTACACCTTC. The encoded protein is CASKTPGSWGYTF.

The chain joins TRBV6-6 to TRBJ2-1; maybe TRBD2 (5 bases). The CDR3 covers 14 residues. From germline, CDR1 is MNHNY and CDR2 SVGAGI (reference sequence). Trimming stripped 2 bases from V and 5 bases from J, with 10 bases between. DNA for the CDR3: TGTGCCAGCAGTTACCACTCAGCGGACAATGAGCAGTTCTTC. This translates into CASSYHSADNEQFF.

The CDR3 region has the DNA TGTGCCAGCAGCCGGACAGGGGTATTCACTAATGAAAAACTGTTTTTT. Its protein is CASSRTGVFTNEKLFF. The rearrangement uses TRBV28 and TRBJ1-4; 9 bases are a match to TRBD1. The ends lost 6 bases at V and 2 bases at J; junction bases unmatched: 7. CDR1 and CDR2 (germline): MDHEN, SYDVKM. The CDR3 is made up of 16 amino acids.

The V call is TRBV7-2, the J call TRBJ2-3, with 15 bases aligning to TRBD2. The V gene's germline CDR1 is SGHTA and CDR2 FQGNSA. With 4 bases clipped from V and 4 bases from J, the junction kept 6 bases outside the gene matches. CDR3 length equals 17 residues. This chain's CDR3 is CASSSGTSGRRADTQYF. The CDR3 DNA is TGTGCCAGCAGCTCGGGGACTAGCGGGAGGCGGGCAGATACGCAGTATTTT.

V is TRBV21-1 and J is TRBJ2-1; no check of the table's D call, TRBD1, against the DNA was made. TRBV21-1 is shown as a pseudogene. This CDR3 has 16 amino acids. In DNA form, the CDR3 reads TGTGCCAGCAGCAAAGCTACGGACAGACCCTACAATGAGCAGTTCTTC. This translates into CASSKATDRPYNEQFF.

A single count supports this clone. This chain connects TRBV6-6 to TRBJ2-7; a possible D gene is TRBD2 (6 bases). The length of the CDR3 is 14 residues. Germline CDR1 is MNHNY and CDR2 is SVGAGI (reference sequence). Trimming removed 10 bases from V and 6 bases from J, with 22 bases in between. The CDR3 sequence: CAISGDGSFLEQYF. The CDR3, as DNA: TGTGCCATCTCGGGGGACGGCTCCTTTCTCGAGCAGTACTTC.

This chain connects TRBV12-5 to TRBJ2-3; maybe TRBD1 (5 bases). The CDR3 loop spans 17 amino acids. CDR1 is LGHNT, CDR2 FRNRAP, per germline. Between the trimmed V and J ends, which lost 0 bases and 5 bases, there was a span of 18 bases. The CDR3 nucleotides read TGTGCTAGTGGTTTGGTACAAATCAGTACAGGATTAGATACGCAGTATTTT. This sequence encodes CASGLVQISTGLDTQYF.

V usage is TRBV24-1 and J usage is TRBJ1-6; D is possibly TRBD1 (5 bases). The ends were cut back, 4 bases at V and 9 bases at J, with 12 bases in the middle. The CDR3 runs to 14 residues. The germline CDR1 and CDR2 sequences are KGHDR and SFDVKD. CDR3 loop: CATSEASGVSPLHF. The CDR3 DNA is TGTGCCACCAGTGAAGCCTCGGGGGTTTCACCCCTCCACTTT.

CDR3 in amino acids: CASSTGQVFSNEKLFF. The CDR3 DNA follows: TGTGCCAGCAGTACGGGACAGGTATTTTCTAATGAAAAACTGTTTTTT. The chain carries TRBV28 and TRBJ1-4; 8 bases align to TRBD1. The CDR3 spans 16 residues. The germline V gene has CDR1 MDHEN and CDR2 SYDVKM. Trimming at V came to 5 bases and at J to 3 bases, leaving 8 bases not matched to a gene. The complete variable domain, with remaining parts taken from reference TRBV28 and TRBJ1-4, reads DVKVTQSSRYLVKRTGEKVFLECVQDMDHENMFWYRQDPGLGLRLIYFSYDVKMKEKGDIPEGYSVSREKKERFSLILESASTNQTSMYLCASSTGQVFSNEKLFFGSGTQLSVL.

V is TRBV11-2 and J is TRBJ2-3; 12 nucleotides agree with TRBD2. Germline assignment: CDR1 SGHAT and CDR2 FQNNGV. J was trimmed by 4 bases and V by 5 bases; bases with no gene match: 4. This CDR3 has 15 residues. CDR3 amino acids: CASSARLAGADTQYF. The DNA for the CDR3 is TGTGCCAGCAGCGCCCGACTAGCGGGAGCAGATACGCAGTATTTT.

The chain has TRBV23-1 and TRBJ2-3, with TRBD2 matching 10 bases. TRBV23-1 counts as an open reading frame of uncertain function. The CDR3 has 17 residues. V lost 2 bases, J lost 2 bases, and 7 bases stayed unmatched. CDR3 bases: TGCGCCAGCAGTCAACACAAACTAGCGGGGTCCACAGATACGCAGTATTTT. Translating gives CASSQHKLAGSTDTQYF.

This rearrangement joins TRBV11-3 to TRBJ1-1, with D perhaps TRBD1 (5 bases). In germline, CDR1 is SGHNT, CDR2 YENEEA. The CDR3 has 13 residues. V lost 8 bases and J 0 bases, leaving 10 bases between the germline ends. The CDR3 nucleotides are TGTGCCAGCTCGCAGGGAATGAACACTGAAGCTTTCTTT. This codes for CASSQGMNTEAFF.